This is a list of T cell receptor beta chains from one sample in a study of cytomegalovirus exposure and HLA in healthy donors. Profiled with immunoSEQ multiplex PCR; TCRdb holds only in-frame clones, not every one. The sample lists 85,000 to 110,000 clones, 65% to 85% occurring once. The sample comprised PBMCs. The receptor source for this set is a man aged 50-59 years in good health and CMV-seropositive. The CDR3 runs from the conserved cysteine through the conserved F or W. D genes are given only for firm matches. For some rows the clone size is stated as once, few or many, or as a class when expanded; others skip it.

clone_size,j_call,d_call,v_call,cdr3_aa,cdr3_nt
-,TRBJ1-2,-,TRBV30,CAWSGGSYGYTF,TGTGCCTGGAGTGGAGGATCCTATGGCTACACCTTC
-,TRBJ1-4,TRBD1,TRBV7-8,CASSQDRGLVTNEKLFF,TGTGCCAGCAGCCAGGACAGGGGGCTGGTGACTAATGAAAAACTGTTTTTT
once,TRBJ2-5,-,TRBV18,CASSPGTQKTQYF,TGTGCCAGCTCACCTGGTACTCAAAAGACCCAGTACTTC
few,TRBJ2-6,-,TRBV15,CATSRAGSGANVLTF,TGTGCCACCAGCAGAGCGGGGTCTGGGGCCAACGTCCTGACTTTC
-,TRBJ1-2,-,TRBV20-1,CSAGTRGLTF,TGCAGTGCAGGTACCAGGGGCCTCACCTTC
-,TRBJ2-5,-,TRBV7-3,CASSRPGETQYF,TGTGCCAGCAGCCGTCCCGGGGAGACCCAGTACTTC
-,TRBJ1-1,TRBD1,TRBV28,CASSSATGRNTEAFF,TGTGCCAGCAGTTCAGCGACAGGGAGGAACACTGAAGCTTTCTTT
-,TRBJ1-3,-,TRBV7-6,CASSLFAGDNSGNTIYF,TGTGCCAGCAGCTTATTCGCAGGGGACAACTCTGGAAACACCATATATTTT
-,TRBJ2-4,TRBD1,TRBV27,CASSLRQTGTGASKNIQYF,TGTGCCAGCAGTTTACGACAAACCGGGACAGGGGCTTCCAAAAACATTCAGTACTTC
-,TRBJ1-5,-,TRBV7-2,CASSSQPGGNQPQHF,TGTGCCAGCAGCTCACAACCCGGGGGAAATCAGCCCCAGCATTTT
-,TRBJ2-7,-,TRBV9,CASSVGSASYEQYF,TGTGCCAGCAGCGTAGGTAGCGCATCCTACGAGCAGTACTTC
-,TRBJ1-5,TRBD1,TRBV2,CASSGTGFQPQHF,TGTGCCAGCAGTGGGACAGGGTTTCAGCCCCAGCATTTT
-,TRBJ1-2,-,TRBV28,CASSMTGLYGYTF,TGTGCCAGCAGCATGACAGGTTTATATGGCTACACCTTC
-,TRBJ1-5,-,TRBV2,CASSQDWGPQPQHF,TGTGCCAGCAGCCAAGACTGGGGGCCTCAGCCCCAGCATTTT
-,TRBJ2-3,-,TRBV30,CAWSVGGTPSTDTQYF,TGTGCCTGGAGTGTAGGTGGGACACCTAGCACAGATACGCAGTATTTT
-,TRBJ2-3,TRBD2,TRBV10-1,CASTRLAGSTDTQYF,TGCGCCAGCACAAGACTAGCGGGCAGCACAGATACGCAGTATTTT
-,TRBJ2-7,-,TRBV4-1,CASSQVRDYEQYF,TGCGCCAGCAGCCAAGTCCGAGACTACGAGCAGTACTTC
once,TRBJ2-7,TRBD1,TRBV19,CASSGGQGREQYF,TGTGCCAGTAGTGGGGGACAGGGAAGGGAGCAGTACTTC
once,TRBJ2-1,TRBD2,TRBV30,CAWSLAGWGNEQFF,TGTGCCTGGAGCTTAGCGGGATGGGGCAATGAGCAGTTCTTC
few,TRBJ1-1,-,TRBV6-6,CASSYSKTRMNTEAFF,TGTGCCAGCAGTTACTCGAAAACACGCATGAACACTGAAGCTTTCTTT
-,TRBJ2-5,-,TRBV19,CASSLNGLSSETQYF,TGTGCCAGTAGCTTAAATGGACTGTCCTCGGAGACCCAGTACTTC
-,TRBJ2-3,-,TRBV15,CADETEELSTDTQYF,TGTGCCGACGAAACGGAGGAACTAAGCACAGATACGCAGTATTTT
-,TRBJ2-7,TRBD2,TRBV4-2,CASSQVGLAGDTYEQYF,TGTGCCAGCAGCCAAGTTGGGCTAGCGGGAGACACCTACGAGCAGTACTTC
-,TRBJ1-3,-,TRBV10-3,CAIQGSGNTIYF,TGTGCCATACAGGGAAGCGGAAACACCATATATTTT
-,TRBJ2-1,TRBD2,TRBV11-2,CASILGLAGNNEQFF,TGTGCCAGCATCTTGGGTCTAGCGGGTAACAATGAGCAGTTCTTC
-,TRBJ2-1,TRBD1,TRBV25-1,CASSEFPGQGTDEQFF,TGTGCCAGCAGTGAGTTCCCGGGACAGGGTACCGATGAGCAGTTCTTC
-,TRBJ1-5,-,TRBV7-8,CASSLAVRDPQHF,TGTGCCAGCAGCTTAGCGGTCCGAGATCCCCAGCATTTT
-,TRBJ2-5,-,TRBV6-5,CASSLQGTQETQYF,TGTGCCAGCAGTCTCCAGGGAACTCAAGAGACCCAGTACTTC
few,TRBJ1-4,TRBD1,TRBV6-1,CASSGDRGSTNEKLFF,TGTGCCAGCAGTGGGGACAGGGGATCAACTAATGAAAAACTGTTTTTT
-,TRBJ1-5,-,TRBV4-1,CASRDSYSNQPQHF,TGCGCCAGCAGAGACAGTTATAGCAATCAGCCCCAGCATTTT
-,TRBJ2-3,TRBD2,TRBV5-8,CASSLGREFFLDTQYF,TGTGCCAGCAGCTTGGGGCGGGAGTTTTTCTTAGATACGCAGTATTTT
-,TRBJ2-7,-,TRBV27,CASKGGGPGEQYF,TGTGCCAGCAAGGGAGGAGGGCCAGGCGAGCAGTACTTC
-,TRBJ2-2,-,TRBV6-1,CASDKQARNTGELFF,TGTGCCAGCGATAAACAGGCGAGAAACACCGGGGAGCTGTTTTTT
-,TRBJ2-3,TRBD2,TRBV27,CASSFGGAGFTDTQYF,TGTGCCAGCAGTTTCGGGGGAGCGGGGTTCACAGATACGCAGTATTTT
few,TRBJ1-1,TRBD1,TRBV5-1,CASSARTGTGTTEAFF,TGCGCCAGCAGCGCCCGGACAGGGACCGGGACTACTGAAGCTTTCTTT
-,TRBJ2-5,TRBD1,TRBV5-4,CASSPGVGTGSYQETQYF,TGTGCCAGCAGCCCTGGGGTCGGGACAGGGTCGTATCAAGAGACCCAGTACTTC
-,TRBJ2-7,TRBD2,TRBV19,CASSIAPWTSGRASHEQYF,TGTGCCAGTAGTATAGCCCCATGGACTAGCGGGAGGGCCTCCCACGAGCAGTACTTC
-,TRBJ2-7,TRBD2,TRBV15,CATSRYSGRYEQYF,TGTGCCACCAGCAGATATAGCGGGAGGTACGAGCAGTACTTC
-,TRBJ2-5,TRBD1,TRBV5-1,CASSFAGTANQETQYF,TGCGCCAGCAGCTTCGCCGGGACAGCGAACCAAGAGACCCAGTACTTC
once,TRBJ1-2,-,TRBV28,CASTAGGPYGYTF,TGTGCCAGCACCGCCGGAGGGCCCTATGGCTACACCTTC
-,TRBJ2-2,TRBD2,TRBV5-1,CASSITGLAGARNTGELFF,TGCGCCAGCAGCATCACGGGACTAGCGGGAGCCAGGAACACCGGGGAGCTGTTTTTT
-,TRBJ2-1,-,TRBV5-4,CASSLANEQFF,TGTGCCAGCAGCTTGGCTAATGAGCAGTTCTTC
-,TRBJ1-5,TRBD1,TRBV2,CASSAGQGALQPQHF,TGTGCCAGCAGTGCAGGTCAGGGGGCTCTTCAGCCCCAGCATTTT
-,TRBJ2-3,-,TRBV2,CAIQGGPGTDTQYF,TGTGCCATCCAGGGGGGCCCTGGCACAGATACGCAGTATTTT
-,TRBJ2-6,-,TRBV19,CASSDSLANVLTF,TGTGCCAGTAGCGACAGTCTAGCCAACGTCCTGACTTTC
few,TRBJ2-3,-,TRBV10-3,CAISSVVSGSRDTQYF,TGTGCCATCAGCTCGGTCGTATCGGGGAGCCGGGATACGCAGTATTTT
-,TRBJ2-7,-,TRBV2,CASSDWSGNRNEQYF,TGTGCCAGCAGTGATTGGTCCGGGAATCGGAACGAGCAGTACTTC
few,TRBJ1-2,TRBD1,TRBV18,CASSPDRDYGYTF,TGTGCCAGCTCACCCGACAGGGACTATGGCTACACCTTC
-,TRBJ2-5,TRBD1,TRBV5-4,CASSLVPDRGETQYF,TGTGCCAGCAGCTTGGTTCCGGACAGGGGAGAGACCCAGTACTTC
-,TRBJ2-1,TRBD2,TRBV7-3,CASSLRSGSHEQFF,TGTGCCAGCAGCTTGCGTAGCGGGAGTCATGAGCAGTTCTTC
-,TRBJ2-4,TRBD1,TRBV14,CASSPWGQGKNIQYF,TGTGCCAGCAGCCCCTGGGGACAGGGCAAAAACATTCAGTACTTC
-,TRBJ2-1,-,TRBV19,CASSNFRGDEQFF,TGTGCCAGTAGTAATTTCAGGGGTGATGAGCAGTTCTTC
-,TRBJ1-4,TRBD1,TRBV5-1,CASSRSHRGENEKLFF,TGCGCCAGCAGCCGATCTCACAGGGGTGAAAATGAAAAACTGTTTTTT
-,TRBJ2-5,-,TRBV20-1,CSAHYQETQYF,TGCAGTGCTCACTACCAAGAGACCCAGTACTTC